Each of the 6 T cell receptor beta chains below was sequenced from the same sample in a study of blood T cells in healthy people across ages. With a J-beta primer mix and a sample-barcoded 5' primer, a second PCR ran about 7 to 11 cycles. One entry per CDR3 protein, called by TCRdb with MiXCR from the 5' RACE reads. The sample shows fewer than 700,000 distinct CDR3 sequences, roughly 41% of them seen only once. Sequenced material: blood. The receptors were gathered from an elderly man in good health.

CDR3 sequence reads: CASSYSGRGETDYGYTF. The CDR3 nucleotides are TGTGCCAGCAGTTATTCGGGCAGGGGGGAGACGGACTATGGCTACACCTTC. This chain links TRBV6-2 or TRBV6-3 with TRBJ1-2; 7 nucleotides match TRBD1. The germline V gene has CDR1 MNHEY and CDR2 SVGEGT. V lost 3 bases and J lost 3; bases outside the gene matches: 13. The CDR3 covers 17 residues.

This clonotype appeared many times. The chain carries TRBV28 and TRBJ1-2, with D hard to call. This CDR3 is 13 amino acids long. Trimming left V 10 bases short and J 1 base short, with 13 bases between. CDR1 is MDHEN, CDR2 SYDVKM, per germline. The DNA for the CDR3 is TGTGCCACCAGGAGGTCCTATAACTATGGCTACACCTTC. Translated, it gives CATRRSYNYGYTF.

This clonotype was detected only a few times. This rearrangement joins TRBV7-2 to TRBJ2-2; a possible D gene is TRBD2 (6 bases). This CDR3 comprises 15 residues. The V and J ends lost 2 bases and 4 bases respectively, with 11 bases between them. Germline CDR1 and CDR2: SGHTA and FQGNSA. CDR3 sequence reads: CASSLKAGPTGELFF. Written as DNA, the CDR3 is TGTGCCAGCAGCTTAAAGGCGGGGCCCACCGGGGAGCTGTTTTTT. Complete variable domain (other parts from reference TRBV7-2 and TRBJ2-2): GAGVSQSPSNKVTEKGKDVELRCDPISGHTALYWYRQSLGQGLEFLIYFQGNSAPDKSGLPSDRFSAERTGGSVSTLTIQRTQQEDSAVYLCASSLKAGPTGELFFGEGSRLTVL.

This clonotype was detected only once. The chain combines TRBV20-1 with TRBJ1-1; 9 bases match TRBD1. Germline V CDR1 and CDR2: DFQATT, SNEGSKA (reference sequence). This CDR3 spans 13 amino acids. V gave up 6 bases and J gave up 9 bases; unmatched junction bases: 11. The CDR3 spells CSAAGQGRVKAFF. The CDR3 bases are TGCAGTGCCGCAGGACAGGGGAGAGTCAAAGCTTTCTTT.

This chain joins TRBV7-2 and TRBJ1-1; 8 positions match TRBD1. Germline trimming cut 5 bases from V and 10 bases from J; bases unmatched to any gene: 15. The CDR3 spans 15 residues. Germline V gives CDR1 SGHTA, CDR2 FQGNSA. The CDR3, as DNA: TGTGCCAGCAGCGTAAGGGAAATCAGGGGGCGCGCAGCTTTCTTT. Translating gives CASSVREIRGRAAFF.

This clonotype turned up a few times. The chain uses TRBV4-3 and TRBJ1-2; no reliable D call. The CDR3 totals 13 residues. Germline CDR1 is LGHNA and CDR2 is YSLEER. V was pared by 0 bases and J by 8 bases, with 10 bases between. The CDR3 spells CASSQEASGGYTF. The DNA for the CDR3 is TGCGCCAGCAGCCAAGAGGCCTCCGGCGGCTACACCTTC.